What follows are 20 T cell receptor delta chains derived from one specimen sequenced in a study of γδ T cells in repeated Plasmodium falciparum infection. TCRdb redid clone calling on the multiplex PCR reads using CATT. The data hold tens of thousands of delta-chain clones, with roughly 1.8% observed a single time. Vgamma9/Vdelta2+ and Vdelta2-negative gammadelta T cells were flow-sorted from PBMC for bulk sequencing. Sequencing was done on a sample of gamma-delta T cells from blood. The receptors come from a pool of human donors (malaria-infected and uninfected, not separated).

Points on this clone: TCRdb's protein for this DNA is that of a much larger clone and differs from the translation at residue 21, likely a read error; the protein shown is the DNA translation. V gene TRDV1 combines with J gene TRDJ1, with 13 bases fitting TRDD3. No J gene was available from TCRdb, and it was assigned here by a germline match of the DNA. V shed 0 bases and J 10 bases; nucleotides not matched to a gene: 32. From germline, CDR1 is TSWWSYY and CDR2 QGS. CDR3 length equals 24 residues. The DNA of the CDR3 is TGTGCTCTTGGGGAACTAGTCCCTAGCTATAAGCTAGCATCGACTGGGGGATACGCTTTAGCACTCATCTTT. It encodes CALGELVPSYKLASTGGYALALIF.

This clone was seen more than once but under ten times. The genes are TRDV1 and TRDJ1, with a possible D match to TRDD3 (6 bases). Because TCRdb records no J gene, it was assigned here through a match of the DNA to germline. The germline CDR1 and CDR2 sequences are TSWWSYY and QGS. The CDR3 sequence is 18 residues long. The germline V and J ends were trimmed by 3 bases and 0 bases, with 20 bases remaining between them. The CDR3 spells CALGDFTLRRDNTDKLIF. As DNA, the CDR3 is TGTGCTCTTGGGGATTTTACCCTACGAAGGGATAACACCGATAAACTCATCTTT.

This clone was counted many times. The chain is built from TRDV1 and TRDJ1, with 13 bases matching TRDD3. The V segment lost 5 bases and the J segment 0 bases; nucleotides outside the gene matches: 18. Germline V gene data show CDR1 as TSWWSYY and CDR2 as QGS. The CDR3 runs 21 residues. As DNA, the CDR3 is TGTGCTCTTGGGCTTACTCCACGTAATAACTGGGGGATACGGTACACCGATAAACTCATCTTT. This sequence encodes CALGLTPRNNWGIRYTDKLIF.

Only a few counts were recorded for this clone. This is likely an artifact of a read error, given a far larger clone one base away. The same CDR3 arises from other DNA sequences in this sample as well. V and J are TRDV1 and TRDJ1; D possibly corresponds to TRDD3 (6 bases). Germline lookup yields CDR1 TSWWSYY and CDR2 QGS. The CDR3 has 23 amino acids. V shed 2 bases and J shed 0 bases, with 34 bases lying between them. The CDR3 loop reads CALGETSVLGRLGITTYTDKLIF. DNA of the CDR3: TGTGCTCTTGGGGAAACTTCGGTTCTAGGGAGACTGGGAATTACTACGTACACCGATAAACTCATCTTT.

With regard to this clone: The translation of this DNA and the TCRdb protein of a much larger clone differ at residue 12, probably owing to a read error; the protein shown here is translated from the DNA. The CDR3 region has the DNA TGTGCTCTTGGGGAACGTCCCCAGAAGCGGGATTGTGCCCTTTCTACCGATAAACTCATCTTT. Protein: CALGERPQKRDCALSTDKLIF. The chain joins TRDV1 to TRDJ1; weak D call: TRDD3 (5 bases). Germline CDR1 and CDR2: TSWWSYY and QGS. This CDR3 spans 21 amino acids. V lost 1 base, J lost 2 bases, and 29 bases lay in between.

The chain joins TRDV1 to TRDJ1, with TRDD3 matching over 10 bases. The J gene is not listed in TCRdb, so it was assigned here from a DNA match to germline. CDR1 TSWWSYY and CDR2 QGS come from the germline V gene. After removal of 5 bases from V and 3 bases from J, the junction contained 27 bases not matched to a gene. CDR3 length: 22 residues. CDR3 DNA sequence: TGTGCTCTTGGGAAAATAGCTGTGCTGGGGGATATGGGCGGTTCTGGGTCCGATAAACTCATCTTT. Its protein product is CALGKIAVLGDMGGSGSDKLIF.

Comment on this clone: A far larger clone is just one base off, so this is likely a read error. The sample contains more than one DNA sequence encoding this CDR3. The chain joins TRDV1 to TRDJ1; tentatively, D is TRDD3 (5 bases). This CDR3 has 17 residues. The germline CDR1 and CDR2 sequences are TSWWSYY and QGS. The CDR3 loop reads CALGEYSEQGSTDKLIF. CDR3 nucleotide sequence: TGTGCTCTTGGGGAGTACTCAGAACAGGGATCAACCGATAAACTCATCTTC.

This clone came up a few times. TCRdb shows a much larger clone's protein in place of this DNA's translation, and the two differ at residue 15, likely through a read error; the protein shown is translated from the DNA. The chain uses TRDV1 and TRDJ1, with 7 bases lining up with TRDD3. In the absence of a J gene in TCRdb, the DNA was matched to germline to assign it here. Trimming took 4 bases from V and 0 from J; bases not matched to a gene: 29. The CDR3 contains 23 residues. Germline V CDR1 and CDR2: TSWWSYY, QGS. The CDR3 sequence: CALGVMKGTRQLGEGVYTDKLIF. In DNA, the CDR3 is TGTGCTCTTGGGGTCATGAAAGGTACGAGACAATTGGGGGAGGGAGTTTACACCGATAAACTCATCTTT.

This clone was counted ten times or more. This chain connects TRDV1 to TRDJ1, with a weak D call TRDD3 (9 bases). Germline matching of the DNA provided the J gene here, since TCRdb leaves it blank. Trimming left V 3 bases short and J 0 bases short, with 32 bases between. The CDR3 contains 22 residues. The germline V gene encodes CDR1 TSWWSYY and CDR2 QGS. For the CDR3, the DNA is TGTGCTCTTGGGGATCTTCGCTACTTCCTACGGGGGATACCCCTTTACACCGATAAACTCATCTTT. This gives the protein CALGDLRYFLRGIPLYTDKLIF.

This clone was detected only a few times. This DNA's translation differs at residue 18 from TCRdb's protein, which comes from a much larger clone; a read error is likely, and the protein shown is translated from the DNA. For the V gene the call is TRDV1; the J gene has no call; TRDD3 was called by the table and not checked on the DNA. Germline CDR1 reads TSWWSYY; CDR2 reads QGS. This CDR3 comprises 19 residues. The CDR3 protein is CALGDGVIRGAYTQAKLTF. The CDR3 nucleotides read TGTGCTCTTGGGGATGGAGTCATACGAGGGGCCTATACACAAGCTAAACTCACCTTT.

This clone showed up just a few times. The protein TCRdb gives is from a much larger clone and does not agree with this DNA's translation at residue 11, likely a read error; the protein shown here comes from the DNA. The V and J genes are TRDV3 and TRDJ1, with D maybe TRDD2 (5 bases). Because TCRdb records no J gene, it was assigned here through a match of the DNA to germline. The V gene's germline CDR1 is TVYSNPD and CDR2 GDNSRS (reference sequence). The CDR3 runs to 19 residues. The V end was cut by 4 bases, the J end by 0 bases, with 30 bases between. The CDR3 bases are TGTGCCTATCCCAAGCGGAAGCCTACCCTCTCGCTGTACACCGATAAACTCATCTTT. It yields the protein CAYPKRKPTLSLYTDKLIF.

Within the sample, this clone is medium-sized (0.01 to 0.1%). The chain combines TRDV1 with TRDJ1; the D is unclear. With 3 bases removed from V and 0 bases from J, the gap between germline ends came to 17 bases. Germline lookup yields CDR1 TSWWSYY and CDR2 QGS. The CDR3 spans 17 residues. CDR3 sequence: CALGERHPVSYTDKLIF. CDR3 nucleotide sequence: TGTGCTCTTGGGGAGAGGCACCCCGTCTCTTACACCGATAAACTCATCTTT.

There are a few counts of this clone. TCRdb's protein, taken from a much larger clone, differs from this DNA's translation at residue 8, likely owing to a read error; the protein displayed comes from the DNA. The genes are TRDV1 and TRDJ1; 7 bases align to TRDD3. The CDR3 sequence is 16 residues long. V was clipped by 7 bases and J by 0 bases; unmatched bases: 11. CDR1 and CDR2 (germline): TSWWSYY, QGS. The CDR3 DNA reads TGTGCTCTTGCGAGAGGGGGATGCGTCGACACCGATAAACTCATCTTT. As protein: CALARGGCVDTDKLIF.

In regard to this clone: TCRdb's protein for this DNA is that of a much larger clone and differs from the translation at residue 6, likely a read error; the protein shown is the DNA translation. This chain connects TRDV1 to TRDJ1, with TRDD3 identical over 10 bases. Germline V gene lookup returns CDR1 TSWWSYY and CDR2 QGS. J lost 1 base, V lost 6 bases, and 20 bases had no gene match. The CDR3 totals 20 residues. This CDR3 is CALGDCHNYWGMYSTDKLIF. In DNA, the CDR3 is TGTGCTCTTGGTGACTGCCACAATTACTGGGGGATGTATTCCACCGATAAACTCATCTTT.

For this clone: With only one base between it and a far larger clone, this is likely a read error. The same CDR3 is also encoded by other DNA sequences in this sample. This chain links TRDV1 with TRDJ1; 10 bases agree with TRDD3. V lost 8 bases, J lost 2 bases, and 20 bases stayed unmatched. The CDR3 is 19 residues long. From germline, CDR1 is TSWWSYY and CDR2 QGS. The CDR3 loop reads CALIITHGYLLGDTDKLIF. The CDR3 DNA follows: TGTGCTCTTATCATTACCCATGGTTATCTACTGGGGGATACCGATAAACTCATCTTT.

The sample holds a few counts of this clone. The amino acid sequence in TCRdb belongs to a much larger clone and departs from this DNA's translation at residue 6, likely a sequencing read error; the sequence shown is translated from the DNA. The J gene is TRDJ3, the V gene TRDV2; perhaps TRDD3 as D (5 bases). No J gene was available from TCRdb, and it was assigned here by a germline match of the DNA. Germline CDR1 GEAIGNYY, CDR2 EKD. The CDR3 is 18 residues long. Trimming stripped 0 bases from V and 0 bases from J, with 11 bases between. This CDR3 is CACDTEGFSSWDTRQMFF. As DNA, the CDR3 is TGTGCCTGTGACACCGAGGGATTTAGCTCCTGGGACACCCGACAGATGTTTTTC.

Note on this clone: The TCRdb record carries a much larger clone's protein, which differs from this DNA's translation at residue 16; a read error is the likely cause, and the protein listed here is the DNA translation. The V and J genes are TRDV3 and TRDJ1; D might be TRDD2 or TRDD3, each matching 5 bases. The V gene's germline CDR1 is TVYSNPD and CDR2 GDNSRS (reference sequence). Between the trimmed V and J ends, which lost 0 bases and 6 bases, there was a span of 35 bases. CDR3 length: 20 amino acids. The CDR3 sequence is CAFSPLPTPWVPGRTNKLIF. CDR3 nucleotides: TGTGCCTTTAGCCCGCTTCCCACCCCCTGGGTCCCCGGTCGTACCAATAAACTCATCTTT.

This clone appeared a few times. TCRdb's entry gives the protein of a much larger clone, which mismatches this DNA's translation at residue 7, likely from a read error; the protein reported here is translated from the DNA. The rearrangement links TRDV3 to TRDJ1; the match to TRDD3 covers 9 bases. The V gene end was trimmed by 4 bases and the J gene end by 2 bases; junction bases not matched to a gene: 29. Germline V CDR1 and CDR2: TVYSNPD, GDNSRS (reference sequence). This CDR3 region has 21 residues. The CDR3 region is CACKTLRDYFRGYARTDKLIF. The CDR3 nucleotides are TGTGCCTGCAAAACTCTTCGCGATTACTTTAGGGGATACGCACGGACCGATAAACTCATCTTT. The full variable domain, in which reference TRDV3 and TRDJ1 provide the parts outside the CDR3, is CDKVTQSSPDQTVASGSEVVLLCTYDTVYSNPDLFWYRIRPDYSFQFVFYGDNSRSEGADFTQGRFSVKHILTQKAFHLVISPVRTEDSATYYCACKTLRDYFRGYARTDKLIFGKGTRVTVEP.

In its sample, this clone was seen a few times. The protein held in TCRdb is that of a much larger clone and does not match this DNA's translation at residue 16, likely because of a read error; the protein shown is translated from the DNA. With the J gene uncalled, the V gene is TRDV1; TRDD3 reflects the table's D call only, with no check against the DNA. CDR3 length: 19 residues. Germline assignment: CDR1 TSWWSYY and CDR2 QGS. The CDR3 region is CALGDGVLWLGAHTDRLIF. For the CDR3, the DNA is TGTGCTCTTGGGGATGGAGTCCTATGGCTGGGGGCGCACACCGATAGACTTATCTTT.

This clone was detected ten times or more. The TCRdb protein comes from a much larger clone and disagrees with this DNA's translation at residue 3, likely due to a read error; the protein given here is derived from the DNA. This chain uses TRDV1 with TRDJ1, with a weak D call TRDD3 (5 bases). The CDR3 spans 17 residues. Germline values: CDR1 TSWWSYY, CDR2 QGS. CDR3 amino acids: CAFGEAHPPLNTDKLIF. DNA of the CDR3: TGTGCTTTTGGGGAAGCTCATCCCCCTCTTAATACCGATAAACTCATCTTT.